Presented here are 5 T cell receptor beta chains from one specimen sequenced in a study of T cell repertoires in cytomegalovirus infection. TCRdb redid the calling of the reads with MiXCR, one entry per CDR3 protein. The data contain approximately 250,000 distinct CDR3 sequences, under 25% of them singletons. The specimen sequenced was CD8+ T cells from PBMCs. Source of these receptors: a human donor in good health (CMV status not recorded). Some clones in this sample may be carry-over from other donors' samples.

J is TRBJ2-7 and V is TRBV7-9, with 12 bases identical to TRBD2. Trimming at V came to 5 bases and at J to 1 base, leaving 9 bases not matched to a gene. The CDR3 runs to 17 residues. The germline V gene encodes CDR1 SEHNR and CDR2 FQNEAQ (reference sequence). CDR3 DNA: TGTGCCAGCAGCCACACTAGCGGGGGGTCCTCATCCTACGAGCAGTACTTC. This translates into CASSHTSGGSSSYEQYF.

The CDR3 region has the DNA TGTGCCAGCGGTGTCTTCGGGGGGGTGACAGATACGCAGTATTTT. Translated, it gives CASGVFGGVTDTQYF. This rearrangement joins TRBV7-9 to TRBJ2-3; 8 bases match TRBD2. V lost 8 bases to trimming and J lost 3 bases; unmatched junction nucleotides: 10. The CDR3 is made up of 15 amino acids. Germline assignment: CDR1 SEHNR and CDR2 FQNEAQ (reference sequence). The full variable domain, in which reference TRBV7-9 and TRBJ2-3 provide the parts outside the CDR3, is DTGVSQNPRHKITKRGQNVTFRCDPISEHNRLYWYRQTLGQGPEFLTYFQNEAQLEKSRLLSDRFSAERPKGSFSTLEIQRTEQGDSAMYLCASGVFGGVTDTQYFGPGTRLTVL.

The rearrangement joins TRBV7-6 to TRBJ2-5, with D unclear. V was pared by 0 bases and J by 7 bases, with 9 bases between. The CDR3 length is 13 residues. CDR1 and CDR2 (germline): SGHVS, FNYEAQ. CDR3 in amino acids: CASSLATVVTQYF. The CDR3 DNA reads TGTGCCAGCAGCTTAGCTACAGTTGTGACCCAGTACTTC.

In regard to this clonotype: A much bigger clone sits one base away, suggesting this may be a read error. The chain recombines TRBV12-3 or TRBV12-4 with TRBJ1-6, with D perhaps matching TRBD1 (6 bases). The CDR3 covers 14 residues. The CDR3 is CVSNERGANSPLHF. CDR3 nucleotide sequence: TGTGTCAGCAACGAGCGGGGGGCCAATTCACCCCTCCACTTT.

With respect to this clonotype: At one boundary the junction diverges from the germline segment, which might be a read error. This chain connects TRBV19 to TRBJ1-1; D gene ambiguous. This CDR3 has 13 amino acids. The V gene's germline CDR1 is LNHDA and CDR2 SQIVND (reference sequence). The chain's CDR3 is CVSGIVGWTEAFF. The CDR3 bases are TGTGTCAGTGGAATCGTAGGTTGGACTGAAGCTTTCTTT.